This is a list of T cell receptor beta chains from one sample in a study of T-cell reconstitution after alpha-beta-depleted transplantation in children. TCRdb redid the calling of the PCR reads with MiXCR, one entry per CDR3 protein. Among more than 200,000 distinct CDR3 sequences listed, about 25% were seen once. The material was PBMCs, obtained before TCRalphabeta/CD19-depleted stem cell transplant. These receptors were taken from a girl under 10 years old with Fanconi anemia, due to receive a stem cell transplant. CDR3s include the opening cysteine and the closing phenylalanine or tryptophan. Expanded clones get a size class; other rows say once, few or many, or leave the size out.

v_gene	len	abundance	j_gene	CDR3aa
TRBV11-2	15	NA	TRBJ2-3	CASSSTGESTDTQYF
TRBV14	14	few	TRBJ1-6	CASSVQSRNSPLHF
TRBV20-1	11	NA	TRBJ1-3	CSARRDDTIYF
TRBV6-1	13	many	TRBJ2-7	CASRDRYTYEQYF
TRBV20-1	13	NA	TRBJ2-1	CSARGSHYNEQFF
TRBV12-3/TRBV12-4	18	NA	TRBJ2-4	CASSYRTGATIAKNIQYF
TRBV20-1	14	many	TRBJ2-5	CSARDRRGQETQYF
TRBV6-1	14	NA	TRBJ2-7	CASRPGEVLTEQYF
TRBV24-1	13	NA	TRBJ2-3	CATGGPSTDTQYF
TRBV20-1	16	many	TRBJ2-1	CSARDTAGLRYNEQFF
TRBV4-1	14	many	TRBJ2-2	CASSQDREVGELFF
TRBV29-1	15	NA	TRBJ2-1	CSGGYSGRAGPEQFF
TRBV20-1	13	few	TRBJ2-7	CSASRGTNYEQYF
TRBV12-3/TRBV12-4	14	NA	TRBJ1-5	CASSLGHGNQPQHF
TRBV20-1	13	many	TRBJ1-1	CSARGGRPTEAFF
TRBV20-1	15	NA	TRBJ2-2	CSALVQGADTGELFF
TRBV7-3	14	NA	TRBJ1-2	CASSLDSSDYGYTF
TRBV15	15	many	TRBJ1-5	CATSRTGSINQPQHF
TRBV21-1	14	many	TRBJ2-1	CASSKEAKGREQFF
TRBV20-1	19	NA	TRBJ2-3	CSARGGLAGRSGRTDTQYF
TRBV6-5	15	few	TRBJ1-1	CASSWDNRDYTEAFF
TRBV29-1	14	few	TRBJ2-1	CSVEDLAVYNEQFF
TRBV6-1	15	many	TRBJ1-5	CASSEGWTGGQPQHF
TRBV6-5	14	many	TRBJ1-6	CASFAGPKGSPLHF